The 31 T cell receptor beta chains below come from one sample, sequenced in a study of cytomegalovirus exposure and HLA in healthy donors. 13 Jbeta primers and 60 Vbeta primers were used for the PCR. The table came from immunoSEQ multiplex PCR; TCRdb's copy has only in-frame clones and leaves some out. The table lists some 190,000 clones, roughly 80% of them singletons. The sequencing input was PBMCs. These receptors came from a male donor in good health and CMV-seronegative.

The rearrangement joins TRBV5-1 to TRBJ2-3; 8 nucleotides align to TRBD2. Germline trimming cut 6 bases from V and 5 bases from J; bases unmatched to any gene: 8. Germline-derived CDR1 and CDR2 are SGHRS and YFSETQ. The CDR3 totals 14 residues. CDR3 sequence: CASNPGAGGDTQYF. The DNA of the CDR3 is TGCGCCAGCAACCCGGGGGCGGGAGGAGATACGCAGTATTTT.

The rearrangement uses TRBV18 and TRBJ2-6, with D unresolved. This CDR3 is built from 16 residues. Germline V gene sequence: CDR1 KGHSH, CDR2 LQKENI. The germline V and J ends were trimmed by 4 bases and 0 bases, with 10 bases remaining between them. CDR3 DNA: TGTGCCAGCTCACTGGCGGTCTCCTCTGGGGCCAACGTCCTGACTTTC. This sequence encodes CASSLAVSSGANVLTF.

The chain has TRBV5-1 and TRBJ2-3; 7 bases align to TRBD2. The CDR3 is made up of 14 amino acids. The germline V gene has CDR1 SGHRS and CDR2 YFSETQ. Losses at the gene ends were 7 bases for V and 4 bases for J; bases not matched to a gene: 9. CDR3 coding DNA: TGCGCCAGCCACCGGGGGGATGCCTCAGATACGCAGTATTTT. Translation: CASHRGDASDTQYF.

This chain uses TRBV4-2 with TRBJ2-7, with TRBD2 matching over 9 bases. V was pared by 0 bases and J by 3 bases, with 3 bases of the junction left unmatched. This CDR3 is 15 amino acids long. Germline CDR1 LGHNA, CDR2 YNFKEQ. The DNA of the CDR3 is TGTGCCAGCAGCCAAGATAGCGGGGGAGGCTACGAGCAGTACTTC. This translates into CASSQDSGGGYEQYF.

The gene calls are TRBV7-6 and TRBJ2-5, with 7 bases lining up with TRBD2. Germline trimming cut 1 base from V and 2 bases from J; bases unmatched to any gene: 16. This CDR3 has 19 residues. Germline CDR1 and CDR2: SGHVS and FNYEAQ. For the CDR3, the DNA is TGTGCCAGCAGCTTAGGAGCCGACAGCAGGAGCGGGAAGCAAGAGACCCAGTACTTC. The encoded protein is CASSLGADSRSGKQETQYF.

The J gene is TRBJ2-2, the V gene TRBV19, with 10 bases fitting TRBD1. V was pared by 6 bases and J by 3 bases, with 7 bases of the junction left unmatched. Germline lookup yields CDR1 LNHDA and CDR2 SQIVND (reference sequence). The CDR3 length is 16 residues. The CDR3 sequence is CASRTRDRGDTGELFF. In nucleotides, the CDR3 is TGTGCCAGTAGGACCCGGGACAGGGGTGACACCGGGGAGCTGTTTTTT.

The CDR3 DNA follows: TGTGCCAGCAGCGTAGAGGCGGATTCCTACAATGAGCAGTTCTTC. Protein product: CASSVEADSYNEQFF. The rearrangement joins TRBV9 to TRBJ2-1; D call uncertain. Germline V CDR1 and CDR2: SGDLS, YYNGEE. The V gene lost 0 bases and the J gene lost 1 base, with 8 bases spanning the gap. The CDR3 is 15 amino acids.

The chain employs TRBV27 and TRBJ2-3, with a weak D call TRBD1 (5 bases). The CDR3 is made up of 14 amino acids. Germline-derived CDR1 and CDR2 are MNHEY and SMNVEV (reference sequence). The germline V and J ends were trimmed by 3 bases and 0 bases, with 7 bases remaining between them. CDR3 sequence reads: CASSLAGSTDTQYF. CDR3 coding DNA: TGTGCCAGCAGTTTGGCAGGGAGCACAGATACGCAGTATTTT.

The CDR3 region has the DNA TGTGCCAGCAGCGTAGCTGGGGCAGGGGCGAACACTGAAGCTTTCTTT. Translation gives CASSVAGAGANTEAFF. J is TRBJ1-1 and V is TRBV9; D may be TRBD1 (6 bases). CDR1 SGDLS and CDR2 YYNGEE come from the germline V gene. With 0 bases removed from V and 1 base from J, the gap between germline ends came to 13 bases. This CDR3 region has 16 residues.

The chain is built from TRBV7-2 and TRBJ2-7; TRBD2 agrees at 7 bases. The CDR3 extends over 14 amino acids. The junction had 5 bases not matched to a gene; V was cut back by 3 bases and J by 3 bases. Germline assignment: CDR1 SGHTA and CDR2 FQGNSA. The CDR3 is CASSLDLADYEQYF. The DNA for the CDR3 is TGTGCCAGCAGCTTGGATCTAGCGGACTACGAGCAGTACTTC. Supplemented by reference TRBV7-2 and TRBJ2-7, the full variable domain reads GAGVSQSPSNKVTEKGKDVELRCDPISGHTALYWYRQSLGQGLEFLIYFQGNSAPDKSGLPSDRFSAERTGGSVSTLTIQRTQQEDSAVYLCASSLDLADYEQYFGPGTRLTVT.

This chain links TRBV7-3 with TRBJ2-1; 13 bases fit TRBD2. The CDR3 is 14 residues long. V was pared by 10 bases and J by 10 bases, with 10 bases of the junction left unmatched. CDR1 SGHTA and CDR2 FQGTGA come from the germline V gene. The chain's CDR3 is CATRRTSGSQEQFF. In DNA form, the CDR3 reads TGTGCCACCCGACGGACTAGCGGGAGTCAGGAGCAGTTCTTC.

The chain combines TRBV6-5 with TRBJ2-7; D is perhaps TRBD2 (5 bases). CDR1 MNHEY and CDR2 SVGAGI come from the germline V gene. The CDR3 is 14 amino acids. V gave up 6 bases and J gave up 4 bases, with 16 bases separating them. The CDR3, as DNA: TGTGCCAGCAGGAGAAGTAGGACGGGGTACGAGCAGTACTTC. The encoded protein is CASRRSRTGYEQYF.

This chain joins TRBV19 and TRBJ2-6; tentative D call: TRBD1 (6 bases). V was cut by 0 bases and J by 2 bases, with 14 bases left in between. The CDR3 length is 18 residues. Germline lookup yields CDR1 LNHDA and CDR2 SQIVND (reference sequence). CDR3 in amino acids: CASSIDPGTKTGANVLTF. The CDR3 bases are TGTGCCAGTAGTATAGACCCCGGGACAAAGACTGGGGCCAACGTCCTGACTTTC.

CDR3 DNA sequence: TGTGCCAGCAGCCCGAGGACAGGATTGGGGACAGATACGCAGTATTTT. Its protein is CASSPRTGLGTDTQYF. The rearrangement links TRBV9 to TRBJ2-3, with TRBD1 matching 7 bases. There are 16 residues in the CDR3. After removal of 4 bases from V and 3 bases from J, the junction contained 11 bases not matched to a gene. Germline-derived CDR1 and CDR2 are SGDLS and YYNGEE.

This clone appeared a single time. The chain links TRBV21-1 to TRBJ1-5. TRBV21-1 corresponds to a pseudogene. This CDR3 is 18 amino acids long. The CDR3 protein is CASSKAGAGDYSNQPQHF. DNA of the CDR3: TGTGCCAGCAGCAAAGCGGGCGCAGGAGACTATAGCAATCAGCCCCAGCATTTT.

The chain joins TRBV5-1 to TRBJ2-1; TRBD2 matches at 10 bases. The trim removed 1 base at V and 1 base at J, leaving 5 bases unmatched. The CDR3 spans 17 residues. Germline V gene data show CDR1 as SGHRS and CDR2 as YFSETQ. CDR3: CASSLTTSGLSYNEQFF. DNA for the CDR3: TGCGCCAGCAGCTTGACGACTAGCGGGCTATCCTACAATGAGCAGTTCTTC. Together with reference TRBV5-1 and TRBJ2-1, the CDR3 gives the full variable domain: KAGVTQTPRYLIKTRGQQVTLSCSPISGHRSVSWYQQTPGQGLQFLFEYFSETQRNKGNFPGRFSGRQFSNSRSEMNVSTLELGDSALYLCASSLTTSGLSYNEQFFGPGTRLTVL.

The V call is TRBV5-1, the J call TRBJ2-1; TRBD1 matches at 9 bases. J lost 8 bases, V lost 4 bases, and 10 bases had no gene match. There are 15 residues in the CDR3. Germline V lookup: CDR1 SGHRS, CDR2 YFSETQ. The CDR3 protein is CASSKTGTGLHEQFF. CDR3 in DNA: TGCGCCAGCAGCAAGACCGGGACAGGGCTTCATGAGCAGTTCTTC.

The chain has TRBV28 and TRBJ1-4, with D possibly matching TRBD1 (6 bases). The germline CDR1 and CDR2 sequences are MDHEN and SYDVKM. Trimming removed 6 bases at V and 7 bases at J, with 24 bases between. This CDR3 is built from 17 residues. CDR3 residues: CASSLPDRGGGGEKLFF. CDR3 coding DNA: TGTGCCAGCAGCTTACCCGATCGGGGGGGCGGCGGTGAAAAACTGTTTTTT.

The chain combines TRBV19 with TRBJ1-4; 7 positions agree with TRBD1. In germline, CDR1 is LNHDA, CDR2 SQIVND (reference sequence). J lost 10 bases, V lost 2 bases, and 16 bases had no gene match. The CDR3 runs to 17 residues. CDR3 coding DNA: TGTGCCAGTAGTATACCACCCCGAACAGGGGACGAAGGAAAACTGTTTTTT. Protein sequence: CASSIPPRTGDEGKLFF.

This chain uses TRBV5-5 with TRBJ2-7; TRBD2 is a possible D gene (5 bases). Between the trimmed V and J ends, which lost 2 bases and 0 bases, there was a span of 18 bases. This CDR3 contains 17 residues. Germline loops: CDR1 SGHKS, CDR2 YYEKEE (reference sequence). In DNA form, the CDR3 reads TGTGCCAGCAGCTTCGGGATTCAGGACCGATACTCCTACGAGCAGTACTTC. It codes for CASSFGIQDRYSYEQYF.

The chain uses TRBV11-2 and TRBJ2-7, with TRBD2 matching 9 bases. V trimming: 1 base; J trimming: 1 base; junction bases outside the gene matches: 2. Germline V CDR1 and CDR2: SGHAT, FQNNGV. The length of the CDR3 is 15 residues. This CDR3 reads CASSLALAGSYEQYF. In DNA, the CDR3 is TGTGCCAGCAGCTTAGCACTAGCGGGTTCCTACGAGCAGTACTTC.

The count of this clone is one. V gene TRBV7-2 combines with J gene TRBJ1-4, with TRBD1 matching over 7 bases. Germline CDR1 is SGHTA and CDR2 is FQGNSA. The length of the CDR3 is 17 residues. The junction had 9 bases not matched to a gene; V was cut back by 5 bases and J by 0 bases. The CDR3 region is CASSRGQSATTNEKLFF. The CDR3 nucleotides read TGTGCCAGCAGCAGGGGACAGTCGGCTACAACTAATGAAAAACTGTTTTTT.

The CDR3 loop is CASSPGTAVSGNTIYF. The CDR3 coding sequence is TGTGCCAGCAGCCCCGGCACGGCGGTCTCTGGAAACACCATATATTTT. The genes are TRBV28 and TRBJ1-3; D not certain. V was clipped by 6 bases and J by 0 bases, with 15 bases between them. This CDR3 spans 16 amino acids. Germline CDR1 is MDHEN and CDR2 is SYDVKM.

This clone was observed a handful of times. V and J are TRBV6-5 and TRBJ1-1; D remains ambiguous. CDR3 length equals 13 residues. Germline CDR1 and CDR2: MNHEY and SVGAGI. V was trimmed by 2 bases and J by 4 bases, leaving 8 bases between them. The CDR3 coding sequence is TGTGCCAGCAGTTACGAGTCCCGCACTGAAGCTTTCTTT. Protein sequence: CASSYESRTEAFF.

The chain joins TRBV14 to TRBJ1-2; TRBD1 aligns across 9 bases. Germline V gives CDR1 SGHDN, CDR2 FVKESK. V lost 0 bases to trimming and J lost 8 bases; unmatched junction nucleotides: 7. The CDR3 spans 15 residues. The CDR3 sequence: CASSQDLGTGLGYTF. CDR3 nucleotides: TGTGCCAGCAGCCAAGATCTAGGGACAGGGCTCGGCTACACCTTC.

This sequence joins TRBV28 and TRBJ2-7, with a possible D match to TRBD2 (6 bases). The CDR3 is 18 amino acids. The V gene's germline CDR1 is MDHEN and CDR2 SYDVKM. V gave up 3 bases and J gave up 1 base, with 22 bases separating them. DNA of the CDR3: TGTGCCAGCAGTTTCCCCGCCCTCGACCCGGGGGATTCCTACGAGCAGTACTTC. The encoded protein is CASSFPALDPGDSYEQYF.

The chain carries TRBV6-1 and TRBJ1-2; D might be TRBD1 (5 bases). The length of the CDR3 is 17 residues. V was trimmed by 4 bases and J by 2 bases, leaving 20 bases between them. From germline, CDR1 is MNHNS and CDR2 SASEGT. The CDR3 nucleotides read TGTGCCAGCAGTGCGCTCTTGGGGGAGACTAGGAACTATGGCTACACCTTC. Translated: CASSALLGETRNYGYTF.

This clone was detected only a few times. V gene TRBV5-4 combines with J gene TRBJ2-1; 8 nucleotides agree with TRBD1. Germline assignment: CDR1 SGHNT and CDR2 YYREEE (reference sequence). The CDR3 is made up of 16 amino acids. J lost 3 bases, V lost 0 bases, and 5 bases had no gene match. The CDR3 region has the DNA TGTGCCAGCAGCTTGGGACAGGGGTCGGGCTACAATGAGCAGTTCTTC. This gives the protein CASSLGQGSGYNEQFF.

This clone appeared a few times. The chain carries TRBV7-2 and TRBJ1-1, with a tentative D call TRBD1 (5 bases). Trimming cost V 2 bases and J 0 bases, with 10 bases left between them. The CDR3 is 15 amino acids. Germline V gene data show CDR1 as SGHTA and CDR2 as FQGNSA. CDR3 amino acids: CASSLNGGLNTEAFF. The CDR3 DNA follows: TGTGCCAGCAGCTTAAACGGGGGATTGAACACTGAAGCTTTCTTT.

The CDR3 sequence is CASSLQGLADETQYF. The CDR3 nucleotides read TGTGCCAGCAGCCTCCAGGGACTAGCGGACGAGACCCAGTACTTC. The chain is built from TRBV7-2 and TRBJ2-5; 11 bases match TRBD2. From germline, CDR1 is SGHTA and CDR2 FQGNSA. V lost 5 bases to trimming and J lost 5 bases; unmatched junction nucleotides: 7. The CDR3 runs 15 residues.

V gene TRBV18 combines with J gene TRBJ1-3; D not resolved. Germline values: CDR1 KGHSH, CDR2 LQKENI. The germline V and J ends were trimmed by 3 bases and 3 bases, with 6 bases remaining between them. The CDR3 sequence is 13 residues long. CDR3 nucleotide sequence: TGTGCCAGCTCACCCGGCGGTGGAAACACCATATATTTT. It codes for CASSPGGGNTIYF.